This is a list of T cell receptor beta chains from one sample in a study of T cell repertoires in cytomegalovirus infection. TCRdb reprocessed the reads via MiXCR and lists one record per CDR3 protein. This sample has approximately 990,000 distinct CDR3 sequences, with more than 25% found just once. No antigen has been identified for these receptors. The specimen comprised cultured CD8+ T cells from PBMCs, sampled from culture after CMV antigen stimulation. The source is a human donor in good health (CMV status not recorded). Some clones in this sample may be carry-over from other donors' samples. Each CDR3 is given with its conserved first and last residue. The D gene is left open where the match is weak. For some rows the clone size is stated as once, few or many, or as a class when expanded; others skip it.

-	many	TRBJ2-5	TRBV27	CASSLSLGLQETQYF	TGTGCCAGCAGTTTATCACTGGGGCTACAAGAGACCCAGTACTTC
TRBD1	medium-sized	TRBJ2-1	TRBV7-8	CASSTTGTGVVNEQFF	TGTGCCAGCAGCACTACCGGGACAGGGGTGGTCAATGAGCAGTTCTTC
-	-	TRBJ2-5	TRBV24-1	CATSGEEETQYF	TGTGCCACCAGCGGGGAAGAAGAGACCCAGTACTTC
-	-	TRBJ2-1	TRBV9	CASSQKSLIPYNEQFF	TGCGCCAGCAGCCAGAAAAGTCTCATACCTTACAATGAGCAGTTCTTC
-	many	TRBJ2-2	TRBV12-3/TRBV12-4	CASSSIPGAGELFF	TGTGCCAGCAGCTCGATCCCGGGGGCCGGGGAGCTGTTTTTT
-	once	TRBJ2-2	TRBV7-1	CASSPALGSPGELFF	TGTGCCAGCAGCCCGGCCCTAGGGAGTCCCGGGGAGCTGTTTTTT
TRBD1	-	TRBJ1-2	TRBV5-1	CASSSTDRGFYGYTF	TGCGCCAGCAGCTCCACGGACAGGGGTTTTTACGGCTACACCTTC
-	few	TRBJ2-5	TRBV28	CASTPLTGEETQYF	TGTGCCAGCACCCCTCTTACCGGGGAAGAGACCCAGTACTTC
-	-	TRBJ1-5	TRBV6-2/TRBV6-3	CASSLSPRGRNQPQHF	TGTGCCAGCAGCCTCAGCCCGCGCGGCCGCAATCAGCCCCAGCATTTT
-	-	TRBJ1-6	TRBV19	CASSPALNSPLHF	TGTGCCAGTAGTCCGGCGCTCAATTCACCCCTCCACTTT
TRBD2	-	TRBJ2-2	TRBV7-2	CASSSTTSGGHTGELFF	TGTGCCAGCAGCTCGACGACTAGCGGGGGCCACACCGGGGAGCTGTTTTTT
TRBD2	-	TRBJ2-5	TRBV12-3/TRBV12-4	CASSFGWDGGVETQYF	TGTGCCAGCAGTTTTGGGTGGGACGGGGGGGTAGAGACCCAGTACTTC
-	-	TRBJ1-3	TRBV2	CASRGTDGFSGNTIYF	TGTGCCAGCAGAGGGACGGACGGTTTCTCTGGAAACACCATATATTTT
-	few	TRBJ2-2	TRBV6-1	CASTPHPGGYTGELFF	TGTGCCAGCACCCCCCACCCAGGCGGCTACACCGGGGAGCTGTTTTTT
-	few	TRBJ2-6	TRBV19	CASEEGRGGSGANVLTF	TGTGCCAGTGAAGAGGGCAGGGGGGGCTCTGGGGCCAACGTCCTGACTTTC
TRBD2	few	TRBJ2-4	TRBV6-1	CASSLIAGGLTSGF	TGTGCCAGCAGTCTGATAGCGGGGGGACTTACTTCGGGCTTC
-	-	TRBJ1-4	TRBV6-6	CASSYSRPDEKLFF	TGTGCCAGCAGTTACTCTAGGCCTGATGAAAAACTGTTTTTT
-	many	TRBJ2-1	TRBV6-5	CASSYSGPPVEQFF	TGTGCCAGCAGTTACTCGGGACCGCCCGTTGAGCAGTTCTTC
TRBD1	-	TRBJ1-2	TRBV29-1	CSVDPGQPTLSGYTF	TGCAGCGTTGACCCGGGACAGCCTACATTAAGTGGCTACACCTTC
TRBD1	-	TRBJ2-7	TRBV27	CASSPTTGLHEQYF	TGTGCCAGCAGCCCTACGACAGGGCTCCACGAGCAGTACTTC
-	many	TRBJ1-4	TRBV28	CASSPYFGVPNEKLFF	TGTGCCAGCAGCCCCTATTTTGGGGTCCCTAATGAAAAACTGTTTTTT
-	few	TRBJ2-5	TRBV7-6	CASSLGWEGTHQETQYF	TGTGCCAGCAGCTTAGGTTGGGAGGGGACACATCAAGAGACCCAGTACTTC
TRBD1	-	TRBJ1-1	TRBV2	CASVRTGLNTEAFF	TGTGCCAGCGTTAGGACAGGTTTGAACACTGAAGCTTTCTTT
-	once	TRBJ2-5	TRBV7-9	CASSYRQQETQYF	TGTGCCAGCAGCTACCGACAGCAAGAGACCCAGTACTTC
-	few	TRBJ1-3	TRBV4-1	CASSQVNPGNTIYF	TGCGCCAGCAGCCAAGTGAACCCTGGAAACACCATATATTTT
TRBD1	-	TRBJ1-3	TRBV27	CASSLSAPPGQAIGDTIYF	TGTGCCAGCAGTTTATCGGCCCCTCCTGGACAGGCCATTGGGGACACCATATATTTT
-	-	TRBJ1-2	TRBV10-3	CAISELADRRNNYGYTF	TGTGCCATCAGTGAGCTCGCTGACAGACGGAATAACTATGGCTACACCTTC
TRBD1	few	TRBJ1-5	TRBV28	CASILVTGGNQPQHF	TGTGCCAGCATCTTAGTGACAGGGGGCAATCAGCCCCAGCATTTT
-	-	TRBJ2-5	TRBV5-5	CASSFEGRTQYF	TGTGCCAGCAGCTTCGAAGGAAGGACCCAGTACTTC
TRBD2	-	TRBJ2-2	TRBV11-2	CASSFFPEARGTGELFF	TGTGCCAGCAGCTTTTTCCCGGAGGCGCGGGGGACCGGGGAGCTGTTTTTT
TRBD1	-	TRBJ1-3	TRBV2	CASGIDRDRNTIYF	TGTGCCAGCGGGATCGACAGGGATCGGAACACCATATATTTT
TRBD1	-	TRBJ2-4	TRBV29-1	CSVDNSGTGKNIQYF	TGCAGCGTGGATAACTCCGGGACAGGAAAAAACATTCAGTACTTC
TRBD1	many	TRBJ2-7	TRBV7-9	CASSSLGQDFYEQYF	TGTGCCAGCAGTAGCCTGGGACAGGATTTTTACGAGCAGTACTTC
-	few	TRBJ1-1	TRBV11-2	CASSSGTSEAFF	TGTGCCAGCAGCTCCGGGACGTCGGAAGCTTTCTTT
TRBD1	many	TRBJ2-7	TRBV6-1	CASSKQGTATYEQYF	TGTGCCAGCAGTAAACAGGGGACCGCTACCTACGAGCAGTACTTC
TRBD2	many	TRBJ2-1	TRBV4-1	CASSQRLAGGSSSYNEQFF	TGCGCCAGCAGCCAAAGACTAGCGGGGGGATCCAGCTCCTACAATGAGCAGTTCTTC
TRBD2	-	TRBJ2-2	TRBV10-3	CAIATSGSRFFTGELFF	TGTGCCATCGCGACTAGCGGATCTAGATTTTTCACCGGGGAGCTGTTTTTT
-	few	TRBJ2-4	TRBV6-2/TRBV6-3	CASSCSYSIAKNIQYF	TGTGCCAGCAGTTGTAGTTATTCTATAGCCAAAAACATTCAGTACTTC
-	-	TRBJ2-5	TRBV19	CASSTSPGETQYF	TGTGCCAGTAGTACATCCCCGGGTGAGACCCAGTACTTC
-	-	TRBJ1-2	TRBV28	CASKQGGRGYTF	TGTGCCAGCAAACAGGGAGGAAGGGGCTACACCTTC
-	-	TRBJ2-1	TRBV5-6	CASNNPGHQFF	TGTGCCAGCAACAATCCGGGACACCAGTTCTTC
-	-	TRBJ1-4	TRBV7-9	CASSTGGLVEKLFF	TGTGCCAGCAGCACCGGAGGGCTCGTTGAAAAACTGTTTTTT
-	-	TRBJ1-6	TRBV4-1	CASSQDIQVAFYNSSLHF	TGCGCCAGCAGCCAAGATATCCAGGTCGCCTTCTATAATTCATCCCTCCACTTT
-	-	TRBJ2-2	TRBV10-3	CAIGPSENTGELFF	TGTGCCATCGGCCCTAGTGAGAACACCGGGGAGCTGTTTTTT
-	many	TRBJ2-1	TRBV27	CASSLSRYNEQFF	TGTGCCAGCAGTTTAAGTCGGTACAATGAGCAGTTCTTC
-	-	TRBJ2-1	TRBV6-2/TRBV6-3	CASSLRDPNSYNEQFF	TGTGCCAGCAGTCTCCGAGACCCTAACTCCTACAATGAGCAGTTCTTC
-	-	TRBJ2-5	TRBV7-9	CASSPSRIEWKGTQYF	TGTGCCAGCAGCCCCTCACGGATAGAGTGGAAAGGGACCCAGTACTTC
-	-	TRBJ2-7	TRBV27	CASSPGQIPYEQYF	TGTGCCAGCAGTCCGGGACAAATACCCTACGAGCAGTACTTC
-	-	TRBJ2-2	TRBV27	CASSFSRTGELFF	TGTGCCAGCAGTTTTTCTCGTACCGGGGAGCTGTTTTTT